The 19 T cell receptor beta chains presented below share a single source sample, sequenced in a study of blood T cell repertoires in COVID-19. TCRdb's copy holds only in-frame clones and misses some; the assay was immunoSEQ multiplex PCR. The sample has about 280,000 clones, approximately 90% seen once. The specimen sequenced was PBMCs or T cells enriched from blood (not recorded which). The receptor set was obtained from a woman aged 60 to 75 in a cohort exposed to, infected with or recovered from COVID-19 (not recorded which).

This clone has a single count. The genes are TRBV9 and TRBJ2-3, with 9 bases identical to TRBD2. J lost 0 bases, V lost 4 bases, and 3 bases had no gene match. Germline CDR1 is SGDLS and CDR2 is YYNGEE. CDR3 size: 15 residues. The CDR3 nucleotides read TGTGCCAGCAGCCCCAGCGGGAGGAGCACAGATACGCAGTATTTT. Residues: CASSPSGRSTDTQYF.

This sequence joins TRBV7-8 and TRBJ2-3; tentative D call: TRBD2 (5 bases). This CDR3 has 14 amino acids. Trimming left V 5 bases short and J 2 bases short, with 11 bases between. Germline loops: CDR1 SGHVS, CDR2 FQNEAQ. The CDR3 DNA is TGTGCCAGCAGCGAACGCCGGGACACAGATACGCAGTATTTT. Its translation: CASSERRDTDTQYF.

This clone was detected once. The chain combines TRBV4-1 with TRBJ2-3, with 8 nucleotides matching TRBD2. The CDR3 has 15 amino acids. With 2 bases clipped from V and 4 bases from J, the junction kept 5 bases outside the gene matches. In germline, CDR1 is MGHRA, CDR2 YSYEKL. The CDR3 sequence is CASSQTGLVPDTQYF. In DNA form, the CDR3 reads TGCGCCAGCAGCCAAACGGGACTAGTTCCAGATACGCAGTATTTT.

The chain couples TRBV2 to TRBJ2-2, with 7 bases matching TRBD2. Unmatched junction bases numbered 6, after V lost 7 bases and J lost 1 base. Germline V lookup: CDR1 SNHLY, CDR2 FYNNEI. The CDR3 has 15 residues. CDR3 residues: CASTDWEGNTGELFF. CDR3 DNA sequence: TGTGCCAGCACGGATTGGGAGGGGAACACCGGGGAGCTGTTTTTT.

CDR3 in amino acids: CASSDSDRGEQYF. The CDR3 DNA reads TGTGCCAGCAGTGACTCGGACAGGGGCGAGCAGTACTTC. The chain carries TRBV6-4 and TRBJ2-7, with TRBD1 matching over 9 bases. V was clipped by 0 bases and J by 6 bases; unmatched bases: 0. This CDR3 comprises 13 residues. Germline-derived CDR1 and CDR2 are MRHNA and SNTAGT.

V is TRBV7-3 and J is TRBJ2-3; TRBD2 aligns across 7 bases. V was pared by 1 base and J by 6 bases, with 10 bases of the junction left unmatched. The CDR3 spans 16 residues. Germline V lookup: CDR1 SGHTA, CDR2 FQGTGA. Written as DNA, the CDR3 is TGTGCCAGCAGCTTAATGGTGGCTAGCGGAACGGATACGCAGTATTTT. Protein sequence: CASSLMVASGTDTQYF.

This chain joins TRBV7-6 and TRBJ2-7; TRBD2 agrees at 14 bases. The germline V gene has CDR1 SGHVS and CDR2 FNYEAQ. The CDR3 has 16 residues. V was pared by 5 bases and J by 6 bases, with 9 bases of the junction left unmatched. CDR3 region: CASSLGTSGSLGEQYF. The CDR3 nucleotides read TGTGCCAGCAGCCTTGGGACTAGCGGGAGCCTGGGCGAGCAGTACTTC.

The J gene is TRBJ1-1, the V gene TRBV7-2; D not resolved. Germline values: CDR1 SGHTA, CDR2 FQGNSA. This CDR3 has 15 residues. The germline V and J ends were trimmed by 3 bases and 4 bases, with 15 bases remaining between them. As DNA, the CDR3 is TGTGCCAGCAGCTTGGATCGGAGTGCGGCCACTGAAGCTTTCTTT. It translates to CASSLDRSAATEAFF.

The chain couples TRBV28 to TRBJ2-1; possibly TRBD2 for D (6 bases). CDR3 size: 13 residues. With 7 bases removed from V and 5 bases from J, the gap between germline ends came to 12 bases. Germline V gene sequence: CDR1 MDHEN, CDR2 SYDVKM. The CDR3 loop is CASTAAGHNEQFF. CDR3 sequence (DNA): TGTGCCAGCACCGCAGCGGGCCACAATGAGCAGTTCTTC.

CDR3 nucleotides: TGCGCCAGCAGGGTTAGCGGATCCTACGAGCAGTACTTC. Its protein is CASRVSGSYEQYF. The rearrangement uses TRBV5-1 and TRBJ2-7, with D perhaps TRBD2 (6 bases). Germline V gene lookup returns CDR1 SGHRS and CDR2 YFSETQ. The CDR3 sequence is 13 residues long. V lost 5 bases and J 1 base, leaving 10 bases between the germline ends. Variable domain in full (rest from reference TRBV5-1 and TRBJ2-7): KAGVTQTPRYLIKTRGQQVTLSCSPISGHRSVSWYQQTPGQGLQFLFEYFSETQRNKGNFPGRFSGRQFSNSRSEMNVSTLELGDSALYLCASRVSGSYEQYFGPGTRLTVT.

CDR3 bases: TGTGCCAGCAGGCAAACCGCCGGGACAGGGGGCGATTCCTACAATGAGCAGTTCTTC. Its translation is CASRQTAGTGGDSYNEQFF. The chain links TRBV11-2 to TRBJ2-1, with 12 bases matching TRBD1. V was clipped by 6 bases and J by 1 base; unmatched bases: 13. This CDR3 spans 19 amino acids. The germline CDR1 and CDR2 sequences are SGHAT and FQNNGV.

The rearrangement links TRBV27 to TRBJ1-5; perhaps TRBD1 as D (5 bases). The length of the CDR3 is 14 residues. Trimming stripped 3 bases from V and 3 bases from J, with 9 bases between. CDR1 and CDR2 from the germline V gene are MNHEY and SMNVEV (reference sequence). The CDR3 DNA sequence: TGTGCCAGCAGTTTGGCAGGGCACAATCAGCCCCAGCATTTT. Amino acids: CASSLAGHNQPQHF.

CDR3 amino acids: CASSTGMSGANVLTF. CDR3 bases: TGTGCCAGCAGTACAGGGATGTCTGGGGCCAACGTCCTGACTTTC. The chain couples TRBV6-5 to TRBJ2-6; the D gene is possibly TRBD1 (6 bases). Trimming pared 5 bases from V and 1 base from J, leaving 9 bases between. The CDR3 spans 15 residues. Per germline, CDR1 MNHEY and CDR2 SVGAGI.

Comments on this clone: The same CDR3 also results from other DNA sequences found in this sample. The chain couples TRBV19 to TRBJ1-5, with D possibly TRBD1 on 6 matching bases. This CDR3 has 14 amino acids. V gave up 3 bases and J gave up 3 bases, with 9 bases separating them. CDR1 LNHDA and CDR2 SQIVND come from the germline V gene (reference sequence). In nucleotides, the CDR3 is TGTGCCAGTAGTATTCAGGGGCCCAATCAGCCCCAGCATTTT. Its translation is CASSIQGPNQPQHF. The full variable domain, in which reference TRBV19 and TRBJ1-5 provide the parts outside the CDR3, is DGGITQSPKYLFRKEGQNVTLSCEQNLNHDAMYWYRQDPGQGLRLIYYSQIVNDFQKGDIAEGYSVSREKKESFPLTVTSAQKNPTAFYLCASSIQGPNQPQHFGDGTRLSIL.

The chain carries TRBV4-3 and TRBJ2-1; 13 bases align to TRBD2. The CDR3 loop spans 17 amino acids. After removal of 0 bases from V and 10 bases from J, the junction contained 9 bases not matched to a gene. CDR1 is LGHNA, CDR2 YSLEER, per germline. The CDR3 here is CASSQDPGLAGVGEQFF. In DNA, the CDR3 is TGCGCCAGCAGCCAAGACCCAGGACTAGCGGGAGTTGGAGAGCAGTTCTTC.

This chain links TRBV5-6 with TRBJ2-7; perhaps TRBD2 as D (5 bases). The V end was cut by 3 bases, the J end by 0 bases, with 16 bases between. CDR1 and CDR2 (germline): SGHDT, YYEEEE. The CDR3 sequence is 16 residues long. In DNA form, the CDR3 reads TGTGCCAGCAGCTCGGACCGGGGTGGATTCTCCTACGAGCAGTACTTC. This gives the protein CASSSDRGGFSYEQYF.

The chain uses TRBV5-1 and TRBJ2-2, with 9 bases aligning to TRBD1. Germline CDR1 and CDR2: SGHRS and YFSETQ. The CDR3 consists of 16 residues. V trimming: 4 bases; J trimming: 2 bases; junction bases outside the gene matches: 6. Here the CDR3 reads CASSGRDRANTGELFF. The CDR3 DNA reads TGCGCCAGCAGCGGGCGGGACAGGGCCAACACCGGGGAGCTGTTTTTT.

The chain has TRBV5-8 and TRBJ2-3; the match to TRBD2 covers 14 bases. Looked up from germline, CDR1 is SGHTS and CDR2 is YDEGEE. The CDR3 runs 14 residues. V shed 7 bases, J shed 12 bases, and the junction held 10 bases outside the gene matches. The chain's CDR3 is CASSGLAGGGSQYF. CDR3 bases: TGTGCCAGCTCCGGACTAGCGGGGGGCGGGAGTCAGTATTTT.

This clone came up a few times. For the CDR3, the DNA is TGTGCCAGCTCCGCGGACAGGGCCAGTGAAGCTTTCTTT. Protein product: CASSADRASEAFF. The chain is built from TRBV18 and TRBJ1-1; 8 bases match TRBD1. J lost 7 bases, V lost 6 bases, and 7 bases had no gene match. There are 13 residues in the CDR3. Germline V gives CDR1 KGHSH, CDR2 LQKENI.